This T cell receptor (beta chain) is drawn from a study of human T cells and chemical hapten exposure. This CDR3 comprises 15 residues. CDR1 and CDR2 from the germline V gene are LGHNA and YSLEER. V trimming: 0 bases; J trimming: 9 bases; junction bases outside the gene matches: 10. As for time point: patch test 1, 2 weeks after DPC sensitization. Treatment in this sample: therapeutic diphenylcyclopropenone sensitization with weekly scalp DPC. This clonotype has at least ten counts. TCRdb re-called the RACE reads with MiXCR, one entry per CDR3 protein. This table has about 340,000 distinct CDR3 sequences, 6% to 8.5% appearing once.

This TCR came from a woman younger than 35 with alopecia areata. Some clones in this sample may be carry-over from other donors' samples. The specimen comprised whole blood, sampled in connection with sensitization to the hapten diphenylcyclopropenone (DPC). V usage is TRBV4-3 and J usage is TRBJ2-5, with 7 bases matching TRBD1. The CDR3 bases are TGCGCCAGCAGCCAAGAACCGGGACAGAGTCCGGCCCAGTACTTC. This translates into CASSQEPGQSPAQYF.